Detailed here is one T cell receptor beta chain. This specimen comes from a study of identical twins. TCRdb ran MiXCR on the 5' RACE reads and lists one entry per CDR3 protein. The sample carries more than 1.5 million distinct CDR3 sequences, about 32% recorded once. Between the trimmed V and J ends, which lost 2 bases and 3 bases, there was a span of 13 bases. The germline V gene has CDR1 MNHEY and CDR2 SVGAGI. This CDR3 region has 15 residues. Sample: cord blood. This clonotype originated in a newborn girl in good health. The rearrangement links TRBV6-5 to TRBJ1-2, with a possible D match to TRBD1 (5 bases). CDR3 sequence reads: CASSYGHGAYYGYTF. The CDR3 DNA follows: TGTGCCAGCAGTTACGGGCACGGGGCCTACTATGGCTACACCTTC.